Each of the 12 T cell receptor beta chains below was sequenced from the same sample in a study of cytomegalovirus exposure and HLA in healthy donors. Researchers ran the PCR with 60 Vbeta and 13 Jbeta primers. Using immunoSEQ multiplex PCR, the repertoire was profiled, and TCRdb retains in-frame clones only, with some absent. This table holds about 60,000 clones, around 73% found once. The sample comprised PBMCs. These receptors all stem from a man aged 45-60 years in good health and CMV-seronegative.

The DNA of the CDR3 is TGTGCCAGCAGCTTAGGATTCCCAAGGACAGAGAAGAACACTGAAGCTTTCTTT. Amino acids: CASSLGFPRTEKNTEAFF. The chain recombines TRBV11-2 with TRBJ1-1; possible D gene TRBD1, 6 bases. This CDR3 contains 18 residues. The germline V and J ends were trimmed by 1 base and 1 base, with 19 bases remaining between them. CDR1 and CDR2 (germline): SGHAT, FQNNGV.

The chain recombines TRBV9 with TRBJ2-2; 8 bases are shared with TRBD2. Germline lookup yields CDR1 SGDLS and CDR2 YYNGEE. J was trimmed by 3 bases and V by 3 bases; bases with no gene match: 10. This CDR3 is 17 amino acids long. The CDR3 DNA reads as TGTGCCAGCAGCGACCCCTCGGGGGGGCTTGACACCGGGGAGCTGTTTTTT. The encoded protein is CASSDPSGGLDTGELFF.

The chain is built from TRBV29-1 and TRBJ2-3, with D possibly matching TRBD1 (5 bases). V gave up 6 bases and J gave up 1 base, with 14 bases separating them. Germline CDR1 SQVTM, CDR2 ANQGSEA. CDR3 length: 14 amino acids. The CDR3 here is CSVSPRVGTDTQYF. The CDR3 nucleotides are TGCAGCGTCTCCCCCAGGGTTGGCACAGATACGCAGTATTTT.

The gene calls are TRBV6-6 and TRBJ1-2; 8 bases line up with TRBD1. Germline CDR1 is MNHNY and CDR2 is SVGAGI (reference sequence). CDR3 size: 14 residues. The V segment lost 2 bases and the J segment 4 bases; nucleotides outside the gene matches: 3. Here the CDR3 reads CASSYPGQAYGYTF. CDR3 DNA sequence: TGTGCCAGCAGTTACCCGGGACAGGCCTATGGCTACACCTTC.

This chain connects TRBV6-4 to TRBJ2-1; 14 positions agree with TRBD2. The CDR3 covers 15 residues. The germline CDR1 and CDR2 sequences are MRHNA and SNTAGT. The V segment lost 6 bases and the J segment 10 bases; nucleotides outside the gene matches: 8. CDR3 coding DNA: TGTGCCAGCAGCCTGACTAGCGGGGGGGCGGAGGAGCAGTTCTTC. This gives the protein CASSLTSGGAEEQFF.

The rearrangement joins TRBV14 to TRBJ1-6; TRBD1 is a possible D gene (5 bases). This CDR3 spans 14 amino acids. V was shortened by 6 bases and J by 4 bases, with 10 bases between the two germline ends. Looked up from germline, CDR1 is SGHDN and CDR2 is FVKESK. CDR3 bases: TGTGCCAGCAGTCTCAGGGATTATAATTCACCCCTCCACTTT. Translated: CASSLRDYNSPLHF.

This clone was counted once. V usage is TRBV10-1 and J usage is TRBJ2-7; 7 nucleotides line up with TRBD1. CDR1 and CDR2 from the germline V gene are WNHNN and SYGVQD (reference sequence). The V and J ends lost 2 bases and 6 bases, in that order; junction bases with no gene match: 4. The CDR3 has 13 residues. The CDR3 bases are TGCGCCAGCAGTGAGCTGTACAGGGGCGAGCAGTACTTC. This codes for CASSELYRGEQYF.

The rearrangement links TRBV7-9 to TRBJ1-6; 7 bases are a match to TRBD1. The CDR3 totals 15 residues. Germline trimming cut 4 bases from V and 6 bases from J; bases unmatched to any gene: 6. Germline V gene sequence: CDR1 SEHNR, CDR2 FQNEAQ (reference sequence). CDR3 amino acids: CASSWEQGPNSPLHF. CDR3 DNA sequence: TGTGCCAGCAGCTGGGAACAGGGGCCTAATTCACCCCTCCACTTT.

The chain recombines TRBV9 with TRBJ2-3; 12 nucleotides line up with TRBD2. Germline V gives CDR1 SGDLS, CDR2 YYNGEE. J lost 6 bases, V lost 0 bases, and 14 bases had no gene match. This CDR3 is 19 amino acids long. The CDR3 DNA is TGTGCCAGCAGCGTAGATCTAGCGGGGGGGCCCCCCGGGATTGATACGCAGTATTTT. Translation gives CASSVDLAGGPPGIDTQYF.

This chain's CDR3 is CASSGYRDLGDTQYF. The DNA for the CDR3 is TGTGCCAGCAGCGGATACAGGGACCTTGGGGATACGCAGTATTTT. The rearrangement uses TRBV7-6 and TRBJ2-3; possibly TRBD1 for D (6 bases). The length of the CDR3 is 15 residues. V shed 5 bases and J shed 6 bases, with 18 bases lying between them. CDR1 and CDR2 (germline): SGHVS, FNYEAQ.

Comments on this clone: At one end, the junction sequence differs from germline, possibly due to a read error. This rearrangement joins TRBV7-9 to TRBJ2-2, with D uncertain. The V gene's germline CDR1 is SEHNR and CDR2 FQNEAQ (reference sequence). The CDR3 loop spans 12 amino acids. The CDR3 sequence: CSSRTLYDELFF. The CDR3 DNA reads TGTTCCAGCAGAACCCTATACGATGAGCTGTTTTTT.

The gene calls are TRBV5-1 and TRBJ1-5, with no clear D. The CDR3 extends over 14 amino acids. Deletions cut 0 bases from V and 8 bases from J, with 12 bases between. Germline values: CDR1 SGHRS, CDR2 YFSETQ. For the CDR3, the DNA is TGCGCCAGCAGCTTGGACGCCCGGCAGGAGCCCCAGCATTTT. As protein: CASSLDARQEPQHF.